The rows below give T cell receptor beta chains drawn from one sample of a study of OX40 agonist ivuxolimab in advanced cancers. The assay was immunoSEQ multiplex PCR, and TCRdb's table has in-frame clones only and misses some. The table has fewer than 50,000 clones, 85% to 95% seen once. Material: CD4+ or CD8+ T cells sorted from blood, obtained in a trial of the OX40 agonist ivuxolimab. These receptors came from an adult with an advanced solid tumor such as melanoma, head and neck, liver or kidney cancer. The CDR3 runs from the conserved cysteine through the conserved F or W. Each record gives: D gene, V gene, J gene, clone size, CDR3 protein, CDR3 DNA. The D gene is left open where the match is weak. Expanded clones get a size class; other rows say once, few or many, or leave the size out.

-,TRBV5-1,TRBJ1-1,once,CASYERGESTEAFF,TGCGCCAGCTACGAGAGGGGGGAGAGTACTGAAGCTTTCTTT
TRBD2,TRBV10-3,TRBJ2-7,-,CAISESPSGSYGQYF,TGTGCCATCAGTGAGTCCCCTAGCGGCTCCTACGGGCAGTACTTC
-,TRBV4-3,TRBJ1-2,-,CASSQDRNAIYGYTF,TGCGCCAGCAGCCAAGATCGCAACGCTATCTATGGCTACACCTTC
-,TRBV9,TRBJ2-6,-,CASSETSRSGANVLTF,TGTGCCAGCAGCGAGACCAGTCGCTCTGGGGCCAACGTCCTGACTTTC
-,TRBV5-1,TRBJ1-1,few,CASSLAQGGTEAFF,TGCGCCAGCAGCTTGGCCCAGGGAGGTACTGAAGCTTTCTTT
TRBD1,TRBV28,TRBJ1-5,once,CASSYGQGKGPQHF,TGTGCCAGCAGTTACGGACAGGGTAAGGGGCCCCAGCATTTT
-,TRBV7-9,TRBJ2-3,-,CASSLGTDTQYF,TGTGCCAGCAGCTTGGGCACAGATACGCAGTATTTT
TRBD2,TRBV6-6,TRBJ2-5,-,CASRRGLAEETQYF,TGTGCCAGCAGACGGGGACTAGCGGAAGAGACCCAGTACTTC
TRBD1,TRBV19,TRBJ1-2,-,CASSIAWDRGRRNYGYTF,TGTGCCAGTAGTATAGCCTGGGACAGGGGGCGCAGAAACTATGGCTACACCTTC
TRBD2,TRBV19,TRBJ2-7,-,CASSIVIAGAYEQYF,TGTGCCAGTAGTATAGTTATAGCGGGAGCCTACGAGCAGTACTTC
-,TRBV19,TRBJ2-3,-,CASQSTRGPDTQYF,TGTGCCAGCCAGTCCACTCGGGGGCCAGATACGCAGTATTTT
-,TRBV28,TRBJ2-7,-,CASSSGQYLYEQYF,TGTGCCAGCAGTTCCGGACAGTATCTCTACGAGCAGTACTTC
-,TRBV19,TRBJ1-4,-,CASSPLVTGWPTNEKLFF,TGTGCCAGTAGTCCTCTCGTGACAGGTTGGCCAACTAATGAAAAACTGTTTTTT
TRBD1,TRBV27,TRBJ2-7,-,CASSSTGDFYEQYF,TGTGCCAGCAGTTCGACAGGGGACTTTTACGAGCAGTACTTC
TRBD2,TRBV6-4,TRBJ2-1,few,CASSGLAGNNEQFF,TGTGCCAGCAGTGGACTAGCGGGTAACAATGAGCAGTTCTTC
-,TRBV11-3,TRBJ2-3,once,CASSPRTDGLNTQYF,TGTGCCAGCAGCCCACGGACTGACGGTTTAAATACGCAGTATTTT
-,TRBV29-1,TRBJ2-3,once,CSVVTASTDTQYF,TGCAGCGTAGTGACCGCTAGCACAGATACGCAGTATTTT
TRBD2,TRBV27,TRBJ2-1,-,CASSFGGSPSGEQFF,TGTGCCAGCAGTTTCGGCGGGAGCCCTTCGGGTGAGCAGTTCTTC
TRBD1,TRBV19,TRBJ2-2,-,CASSPPTGVTGELFF,TGTGCCAGTAGTCCCCCGACAGGGGTCACCGGGGAGCTGTTTTTT
-,TRBV11-3,TRBJ2-7,-,CASSLATAYEQYF,TGTGCCAGCAGCTTAGCGACAGCTTACGAGCAGTACTTC
TRBD1,TRBV29-1,TRBJ1-2,-,CSVGTGTGASPGYGYTF,TGCAGCGTTGGAACCGGGACAGGGGCCTCCCCGGGTTATGGCTACACCTTC
TRBD2,TRBV28,TRBJ2-7,-,CASSFLAGAGEQYF,TGTGCCAGCAGTTTCTTAGCGGGAGCGGGCGAGCAGTACTTC
-,TRBV9,TRBJ2-7,once,CASSQAWDPGYEQYF,TGTGCCAGCAGCCAGGCATGGGACCCTGGGTACGAGCAGTACTTC
-,TRBV25-1,TRBJ1-4,-,CASSEWAPDYLNEKLFF,TGTGCCAGCAGTGAATGGGCACCCGATTACTTAAATGAAAAACTGTTTTTT
-,TRBV28,TRBJ2-3,-,CASISLWGDNPQYF,TGTGCCAGCATCTCATTATGGGGGGACAATCCGCAGTATTTT
TRBD1,TRBV7-8,TRBJ1-3,-,CASSSTGVGNTIYF,TGTGCCAGCAGCTCGACAGGGGTCGGAAACACCATATATTTT
-,TRBV9,TRBJ1-5,-,CASSPSWGSQPQHF,TGTGCCAGCAGCCCCTCTTGGGGCAGTCAGCCCCAGCATTTT